The rows below give T cell receptor beta chains drawn from one sample of a study of B cell selection in AIRE deficiency. TCRdb keeps only in-frame clones here, not all; method: immunoSEQ multiplex PCR. The sample yields tens of thousands of clones, 96% seen once. The sequenced sample was CD4+CD127+ conventional T cells sorted from PBMCs. These receptors all come from a human donor in good health. Both conserved end residues are trimmed from each CDR3.

j_call v_call cdr3_aa
TRBJ2-7 TRBV6-1 ASSAGTSYEQY
TRBJ2-7 TRBV18 ASSPGISSYEQY
TRBJ2-5 TRBV29-1 SARTGGETQY
TRBJ2-1 TRBV15 ATSRGRTSGTYNEQF
TRBJ2-5 TRBV7-9 ASSFGGDLETQY
TRBJ2-3 TRBV7-2 ASSLATGPAGGRTDTQY
TRBJ2-2 TRBV7-3 ASSSNTGELF
TRBJ1-6 TRBV6-5 ASSSGHPNSPLH
TRBJ2-7 TRBV6-5 ASSDWDEQY
TRBJ1-5 TRBV9 ASRDEPQH
TRBJ2-5 TRBV5-1 ASSLDRGQETQY
TRBJ2-3 TRBV4-2 ASSQDQLAGGTDTQY
TRBJ1-6 TRBV9 ASSARDRAYSPLH
TRBJ2-2 TRBV9 ASSARKGAGELF
TRBJ1-1 TRBV19 ASSPRQFEAF
TRBJ2-2 TRBV4-2 ASSQALGPQNTGELF
TRBJ2-1 TRBV19 ASSTKLEYNEQF
TRBJ2-1 TRBV9 ASNRLAGPNEQF
TRBJ1-2 TRBV6-5 ATGGQSPRGYT
TRBJ1-6 TRBV19 ASSIVTGGSDSPLH
TRBJ2-3 TRBV5-1 ASSFSSSTDTQY
TRBJ2-1 TRBV27 ASSSLGRGKWQF
TRBJ1-2 TRBV29-1 SVENSGTGGDGYT